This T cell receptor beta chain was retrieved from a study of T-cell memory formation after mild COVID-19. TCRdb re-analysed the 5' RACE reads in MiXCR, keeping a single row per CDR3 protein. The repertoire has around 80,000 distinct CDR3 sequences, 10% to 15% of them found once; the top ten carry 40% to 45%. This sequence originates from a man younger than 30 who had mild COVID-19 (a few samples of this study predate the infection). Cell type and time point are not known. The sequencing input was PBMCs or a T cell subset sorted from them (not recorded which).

This chain's CDR3 is CASSEPGQGNTEAFF. CDR3 nucleotide sequence: TGTGCCAGCAGCGAGCCGGGACAGGGGAACACTGAAGCTTTCTTT. The rearrangement uses TRBV7-8 and TRBJ1-1; 9 bases match TRBD1. The germline gives CDR1 SGHVS, CDR2 FQNEAQ. The CDR3 has 15 residues. V shed 5 bases and J 1 base; nucleotides not matched to a gene: 5.